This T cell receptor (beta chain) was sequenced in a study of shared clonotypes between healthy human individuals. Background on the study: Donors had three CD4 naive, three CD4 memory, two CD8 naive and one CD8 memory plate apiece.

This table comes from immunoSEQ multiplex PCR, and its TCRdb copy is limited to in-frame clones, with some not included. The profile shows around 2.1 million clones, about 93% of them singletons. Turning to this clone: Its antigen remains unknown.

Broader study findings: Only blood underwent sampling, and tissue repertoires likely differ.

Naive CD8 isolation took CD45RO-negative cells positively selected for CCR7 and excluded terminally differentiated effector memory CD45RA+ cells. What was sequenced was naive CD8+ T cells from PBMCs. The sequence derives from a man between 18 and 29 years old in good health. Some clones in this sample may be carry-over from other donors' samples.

The chain's CDR3 is CASSIMPGTYEQYF. CDR3 sequence (DNA): TGTGCCAGTAGTATAATGCCAGGGACCTACGAGCAGTACTTC. The chain couples TRBV19 to TRBJ2-7; maybe TRBD1 (5 bases). V lost 2 bases, J lost 2 bases, and 10 bases lay in between. This CDR3 is 14 amino acids long. Germline CDR1 and CDR2: LNHDA and SQIVND (reference sequence).